The subject of this entry is one TCR beta chain. Germline CDR1 SGHRS, CDR2 YFSETQ. The V gene end was trimmed by 0 bases and the J gene end by 2 bases; junction bases not matched to a gene: 8. The CDR3 spans 17 residues. This entry belongs to a study of blood T cell repertoires in COVID-19. In the study overall: PBMCs, B-cell-depleted T cells, or T cells were the source of the cDNA or gDNA that made up the material.

Original data processing: Amplification from reference gene primers served as the basis for estimated nucleated cell counts. Libraries were prepared by immunoSEQ multiplex PCR; TCRdb keeps only in-frame clonotypes and omits some of them. The V and J calls and clone size were taken over from that table, and D and trimming were inferred from the DNA. The sample holds 110,000 or so clones, around 80% seen once. The specimen was peripheral blood. This clonotype was obtained from a man in his 70s with acute or convalescent COVID-19. This rearrangement joins TRBV5-1 to TRBJ1-2; 9 bases are shared with TRBD1. Here the CDR3 DNA reads TGCGCCAGCAGCTTGGCCAGGGGACAGGGCCTAAACTATGGCTACACCTTC. This translates into CASSLARGQGLNYGYTF.